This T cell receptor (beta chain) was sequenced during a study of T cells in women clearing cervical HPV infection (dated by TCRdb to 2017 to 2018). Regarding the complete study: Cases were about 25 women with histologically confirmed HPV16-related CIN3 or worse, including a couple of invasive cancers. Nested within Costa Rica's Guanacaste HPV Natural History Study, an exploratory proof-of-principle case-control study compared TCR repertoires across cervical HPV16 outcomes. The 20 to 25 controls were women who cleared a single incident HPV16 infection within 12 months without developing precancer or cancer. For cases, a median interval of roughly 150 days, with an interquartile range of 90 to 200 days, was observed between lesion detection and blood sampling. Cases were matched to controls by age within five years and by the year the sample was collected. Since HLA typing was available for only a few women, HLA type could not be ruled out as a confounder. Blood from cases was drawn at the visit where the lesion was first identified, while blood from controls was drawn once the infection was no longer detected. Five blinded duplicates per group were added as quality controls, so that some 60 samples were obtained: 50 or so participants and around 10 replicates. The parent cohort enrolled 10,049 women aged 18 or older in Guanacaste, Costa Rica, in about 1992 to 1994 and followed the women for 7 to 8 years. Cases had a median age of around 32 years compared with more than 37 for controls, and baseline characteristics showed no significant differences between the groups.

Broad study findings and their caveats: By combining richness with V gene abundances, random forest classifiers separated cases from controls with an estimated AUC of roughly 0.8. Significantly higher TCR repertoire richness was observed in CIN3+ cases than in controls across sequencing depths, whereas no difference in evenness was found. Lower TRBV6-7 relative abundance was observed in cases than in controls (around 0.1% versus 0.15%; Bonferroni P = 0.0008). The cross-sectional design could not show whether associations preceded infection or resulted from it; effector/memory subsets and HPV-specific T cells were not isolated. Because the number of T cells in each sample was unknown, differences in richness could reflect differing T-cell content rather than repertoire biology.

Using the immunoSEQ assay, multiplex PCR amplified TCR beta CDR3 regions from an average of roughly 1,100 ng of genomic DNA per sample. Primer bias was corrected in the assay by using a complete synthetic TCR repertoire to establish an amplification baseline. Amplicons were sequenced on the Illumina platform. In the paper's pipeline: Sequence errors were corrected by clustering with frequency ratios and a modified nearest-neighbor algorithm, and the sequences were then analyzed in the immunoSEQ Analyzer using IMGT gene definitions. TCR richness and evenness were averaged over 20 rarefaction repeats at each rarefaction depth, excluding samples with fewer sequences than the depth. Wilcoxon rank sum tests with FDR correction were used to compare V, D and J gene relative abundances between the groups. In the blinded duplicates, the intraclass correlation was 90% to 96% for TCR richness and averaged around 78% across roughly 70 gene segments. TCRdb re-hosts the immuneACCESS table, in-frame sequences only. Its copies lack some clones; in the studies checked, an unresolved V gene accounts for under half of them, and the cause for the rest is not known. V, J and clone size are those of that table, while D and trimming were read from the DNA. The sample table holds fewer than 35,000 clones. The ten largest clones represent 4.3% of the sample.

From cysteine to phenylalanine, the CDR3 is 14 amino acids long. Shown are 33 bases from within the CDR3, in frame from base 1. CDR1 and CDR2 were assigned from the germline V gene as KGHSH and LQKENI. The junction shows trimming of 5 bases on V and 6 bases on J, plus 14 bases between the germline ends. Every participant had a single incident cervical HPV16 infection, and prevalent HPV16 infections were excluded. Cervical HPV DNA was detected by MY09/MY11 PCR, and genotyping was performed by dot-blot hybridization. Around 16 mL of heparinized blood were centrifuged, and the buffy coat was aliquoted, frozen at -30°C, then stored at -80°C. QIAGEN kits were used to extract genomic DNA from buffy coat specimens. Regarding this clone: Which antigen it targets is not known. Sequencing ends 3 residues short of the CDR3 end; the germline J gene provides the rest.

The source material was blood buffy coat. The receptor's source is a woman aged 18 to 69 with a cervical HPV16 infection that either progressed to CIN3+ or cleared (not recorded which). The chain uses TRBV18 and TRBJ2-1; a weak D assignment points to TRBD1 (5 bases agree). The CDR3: CASSGGGRGNEQFF. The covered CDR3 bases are TGTGCCAGCTCAGGCGGCGGTAGGGGCAATGAG. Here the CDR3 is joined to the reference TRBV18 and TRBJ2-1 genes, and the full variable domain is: NAGVMQNPRHLVRRRGQEARLRCSPMKGHSHVYWYRQLPEEGLKFMVYLQKENIIDESGMPKERFSAEFPKEGPSILRIQQVVRGDSAAYFCASSGGGRGNEQFFGPGTRLTVL.